The 31 T cell receptor beta chains reported below all come from one sample, sequenced in a study of cytomegalovirus exposure and HLA in healthy donors. Here immunoSEQ multiplex PCR was the method, and the copy in TCRdb shows in-frame clones only, minus some. The sample has about 130,000 clones, 80% to 90% seen once. Sequencing was performed on PBMCs. The receptors were sampled from a woman aged 18-35 years in good health and CMV-seronegative.

The chain joins TRBV6-1 to TRBJ1-2; 8 nucleotides match TRBD1. The CDR3 is 18 residues long. Germline V gives CDR1 MNHNS, CDR2 SASEGT. The trim removed 2 bases at V and 5 bases at J, leaving 16 bases unmatched. DNA of the CDR3: TGTGCCAGCAGTGAATTGTTTTTTGGGACAGGATCCCTTTATGGCTACACCTTC. Translating it yields CASSELFFGTGSLYGYTF.

In its sample, this clone was seen once. The chain uses TRBV15 and TRBJ2-1; D perhaps matches TRBD1 (6 bases). V dropped 8 bases and J dropped 0 bases, with 20 bases sitting between them. Germline CDR1 is LNHNV and CDR2 is YYDKDF (reference sequence). The CDR3 covers 17 residues. CDR3 DNA: TGTGCCACCCTCGACACAGGGCTGTCGGGCTCCTACAATGAGCAGTTCTTC. Translating gives CATLDTGLSGSYNEQFF.

The chain recombines TRBV2 with TRBJ2-5; 8 bases match TRBD1. The germline V gene encodes CDR1 SNHLY and CDR2 FYNNEI. The length of the CDR3 is 12 residues. With 6 bases clipped from V and 4 bases from J, the junction kept 1 base outside the gene matches. CDR3 protein: CASSRGRETQYF. The CDR3 DNA follows: TGTGCCAGCAGCAGGGGGCGAGAGACCCAGTACTTC.

The V gene is TRBV29-1, the J gene TRBJ1-4, with a weak D call TRBD1 (6 bases). The length of the CDR3 is 16 residues. The V end lost 1 base, the J end lost 3 bases, and 15 bases lay between the germline ends. From germline, CDR1 is SQVTM and CDR2 ANQGSEA. The CDR3 region has the DNA TGCAGCGTTGAAGTTCAGGGGCAACGAGCTAATGAAAAACTGTTTTTT. The encoded protein is CSVEVQGQRANEKLFF.

The chain uses TRBV27 and TRBJ2-1, with 8 bases lining up with TRBD2. The CDR3 contains 16 residues. Per the germline V gene, CDR1 is MNHEY and CDR2 is SMNVEV (reference sequence). V lost 5 bases, J lost 1 base, and 7 bases stayed unmatched. The CDR3 sequence is CASSHQRGRSYNEQFF. CDR3 nucleotide sequence: TGTGCCAGCAGTCATCAGCGGGGGCGATCCTACAATGAGCAGTTCTTC.

This chain connects TRBV11-2 to TRBJ2-7; TRBD1 is a possible D gene (5 bases). Germline V gene sequence: CDR1 SGHAT, CDR2 FQNNGV. The V end was cut by 0 bases, the J end by 0 bases, with 15 bases between. The CDR3 runs to 17 residues. The CDR3, as DNA: TGTGCCAGCAGCTTAGATTGGGCAGGGTCTAGCTCCTACGAGCAGTACTTC. Residues: CASSLDWAGSSSYEQYF.

The chain recombines TRBV7-8 with TRBJ2-2, with D possibly matching TRBD1 (7 bases). Trimming took off 11 bases at V and 4 bases at J, with 20 bases between the two ends. The CDR3 totals 15 residues. The germline V gene has CDR1 SGHVS and CDR2 FQNEAQ. As DNA, the CDR3 is TGTGCCTTACCAAGGGGGGACAGCCCCACCGGGGAGCTGTTTTTT. Translating gives CALPRGDSPTGELFF. Variable domain in full (rest from reference TRBV7-8 and TRBJ2-2): GAGVSQSPRYKVAKRGQDVALRCDPISGHVSLFWYQQALGQGPEFLTYFQNEAQLDKSGLPSDRFFAERPEGSVSTLKIQRTQQEDSAVYLCALPRGDSPTGELFFGEGSRLTVL.

The CDR3 DNA reads TGTGCCAGCAGTGTAATGACAGGGGGGTCTGAAGCTTTCTTT. Translation gives CASSVMTGGSEAFF. The rearrangement joins TRBV6-1 to TRBJ1-1, with TRBD1 matching 9 bases. V lost 4 bases and J lost 6; bases outside the gene matches: 6. Germline CDR1 MNHNS, CDR2 SASEGT. The CDR3 has 14 amino acids.

Comment on this clone: Additional DNA sequences in this sample encode the identical CDR3. The chain combines TRBV6-5 with TRBJ1-2; D not resolved. V shed 3 bases and J shed 2 bases, with 7 bases lying between them. The CDR3 contains 13 residues. CDR1 and CDR2 (germline): MNHEY, SVGAGI. The DNA for the CDR3 is TGTGCCAGCAGTTATGGCGGGAACTATGGCTACACCTTC. It encodes CASSYGGNYGYTF.

The V and J genes are TRBV4-1 and TRBJ2-7, with a tentative D call TRBD2 (7 bases). The CDR3 has 14 amino acids. Germline loops: CDR1 MGHRA, CDR2 YSYEKL. V was cut by 1 base and J by 2 bases, with 9 bases left in between. The CDR3 bases are TGCGCCAGCAGCCAAGCGGGGGGCGCCTACGAGCAGTACTTC. Protein sequence: CASSQAGGAYEQYF.

The genes are TRBV19 and TRBJ2-1; maybe TRBD1 (6 bases). Germline V gives CDR1 LNHDA, CDR2 SQIVND (reference sequence). Trimming pared 1 base from V and 6 bases from J, leaving 19 bases between. The CDR3 contains 17 residues. In nucleotides, the CDR3 is TGTGCCAGTAGTATAGTAGGGACACCCCTAAGCACCAATGAGCAGTTCTTC. Protein sequence: CASSIVGTPLSTNEQFF.

The V gene is TRBV2, the J gene TRBJ1-3; no clear D gene. Trimming removed 4 bases at V and 1 base at J, with 5 bases between. In germline, CDR1 is SNHLY, CDR2 FYNNEI. The CDR3 spans 13 residues. The CDR3 DNA follows: TGTGCCAGCAGTGCCGGGTCTGGAAACACCATATATTTT. This sequence encodes CASSAGSGNTIYF.

A remark on this clone: Its ends do not fully match the called genes, so a read error is possible. The J gene is TRBJ2-3, the V gene TRBV10-3, with TRBD2 identical over 7 bases. Germline-derived CDR1 and CDR2 are ENHRY and SYGVKD. The length of the CDR3 is 15 residues. The CDR3 bases are TGTGTCATCAGTGAGTCGAGCGGGACCCTGTATACGCAGTATTTT. Residues: CVISESSGTLYTQYF.

This chain connects TRBV4-1 to TRBJ2-6, with D perhaps matching TRBD1 (6 bases). The CDR3 consists of 16 residues. The V and J ends lost 0 bases and 2 bases respectively, with 8 bases between them. Germline CDR1 MGHRA, CDR2 YSYEKL. In DNA, the CDR3 is TGCGCCAGCAGCCAAGAGAGGGGGACTGGGGCCAACGTCCTGACTTTC. It encodes CASSQERGTGANVLTF.

The rearrangement uses TRBV7-9 and TRBJ1-1; 9 positions match TRBD1. Looked up from germline, CDR1 is SEHNR and CDR2 is FQNEAQ (reference sequence). This CDR3 is built from 17 residues. V gave up 3 bases and J gave up 2 bases; unmatched junction bases: 10. The CDR3 is CASSFGTGLPLNTEAFF. CDR3 bases: TGTGCCAGCAGCTTTGGGACAGGGCTCCCATTAAACACTGAAGCTTTCTTT.

V usage is TRBV7-9 and J usage is TRBJ2-2; weak D call: TRBD2 (6 bases). Trimming took off 6 bases at V and 3 bases at J, with 11 bases between the two ends. In germline, CDR1 is SEHNR, CDR2 FQNEAQ (reference sequence). CDR3 length equals 14 residues. DNA for the CDR3: TGTGCCAGCAGTCGGACTATTGACACCGGGGAGCTGTTTTTT. Protein product: CASSRTIDTGELFF.

The rearrangement uses TRBV2 and TRBJ2-2; D might be TRBD2 (5 bases). Trimming left V 9 bases short and J 1 base short, with 6 bases between. CDR3 length: 12 residues. Germline CDR1 and CDR2: SNHLY and FYNNEI. The CDR3 bases are TGTGCCAGGCGGGTGAACACCGGGGAGCTGTTTTTT. This encodes CARRVNTGELFF.

The V gene is TRBV5-1, the J gene TRBJ1-6, with 12 bases fitting TRBD1. Germline CDR1 SGHRS, CDR2 YFSETQ. The CDR3 extends over 16 amino acids. With V trimmed by 4 bases and J by 7 bases, 6 bases remained unmatched. The chain's CDR3 is CASSAGQGAKNSPLHF. The CDR3 DNA reads TGCGCCAGCAGCGCGGGACAGGGGGCAAAGAATTCACCCCTCCACTTT.

J is TRBJ2-2 and V is TRBV27; possible D gene TRBD1, 6 bases. CDR3 size: 15 residues. Trimming removed 3 bases from V and 3 bases from J, with 11 bases in between. Germline V gene data show CDR1 as MNHEY and CDR2 as SMNVEV (reference sequence). In DNA, the CDR3 is TGTGCCAGCAGTTTGATGGGGGCGGACACCGGGGAGCTGTTTTTT. This sequence encodes CASSLMGADTGELFF.

The chain has TRBV20-1 and TRBJ1-1; D is possibly TRBD1 (5 bases). Germline CDR1 DFQATT, CDR2 SNEGSKA (reference sequence). V lost 6 bases to trimming and J lost 1 base, with 6 bases between them. This CDR3 has 11 residues. As DNA, the CDR3 is TGCAGTGCAGGGGAGAACACTGAAGCTTTCTTT. This sequence encodes CSAGENTEAFF.

The chain carries TRBV5-5 and TRBJ2-7, with unresolved D. Deletions cut 7 bases from V and 3 bases from J, with 8 bases between. CDR1 is SGHKS and CDR2 is YYEKEE in the germline V gene (reference sequence). The CDR3 runs 11 residues. CDR3 in amino acids: CASQEGYEQYF. The CDR3 DNA reads as TGTGCCAGCCAGGAAGGCTACGAGCAGTACTTC.

The V gene is TRBV9, the J gene TRBJ1-2; 7 bases line up with TRBD1. Germline lookup yields CDR1 SGDLS and CDR2 YYNGEE. Losses at the gene ends were 3 bases for V and 7 bases for J; bases not matched to a gene: 9. The CDR3 length is 14 residues. For the CDR3, the DNA is TGTGCCAGCAGCGGAACCGTAGGGGGCGGTGGCTACACCTTC. Residues: CASSGTVGGGGYTF.

This clone was detected a few times. This chain links TRBV4-1 with TRBJ1-2; 7 bases align to TRBD1. CDR1 and CDR2 (germline): MGHRA, YSYEKL. The CDR3 has 14 residues. V lost 0 bases, J lost 4 bases, and 2 bases stayed unmatched. The CDR3 loop reads CASSQEQGSYGYTF. Here the CDR3 DNA reads TGCGCCAGCAGCCAAGAACAGGGGAGCTATGGCTACACCTTC.

The V and J genes are TRBV11-1 and TRBJ2-5, with TRBD2 as a possible D gene (6 bases). This CDR3 comprises 17 residues. V lost 5 bases to trimming and J lost 2 bases, with 21 bases between them. Germline V gene data show CDR1 as SGHAT and CDR2 as FQDESV (reference sequence). The CDR3 loop is CASSTEGSQSLQETQYF. The CDR3 DNA follows: TGTGCCAGCAGCACGGAGGGGAGCCAGTCATTACAAGAGACCCAGTACTTC. Variable domain in full (rest from reference TRBV11-1 and TRBJ2-5): EAEVAQSPRYKITEKSQAVAFWCDPISGHATLYWYRQILGQGPELLVQFQDESVVDDSQLPKDRFSAERLKGVDSTLKIQPAELGDSAMYLCASSTEGSQSLQETQYFGPGTRLLVL.

This chain links TRBV2 with TRBJ2-1; the D gene is possibly TRBD1 (6 bases). The CDR3 runs 14 residues. CDR1 and CDR2 (germline): SNHLY, FYNNEI. The V end lost 2 bases, the J end lost 8 bases, and 13 bases lay between the germline ends. The CDR3 region is CASSEQGFKDEQFF. In DNA, the CDR3 is TGTGCCAGCAGTGAACAGGGGTTCAAGGATGAGCAGTTCTTC.

CDR3 protein: CASSIGSRSEAFF. In DNA, the CDR3 is TGTGCCAGTAGTATAGGTTCGAGGAGTGAAGCTTTCTTT. V gene TRBV19 combines with J gene TRBJ1-1; D is unclear. The germline CDR1 and CDR2 sequences are LNHDA and SQIVND (reference sequence). The CDR3 loop spans 13 amino acids. The V end lost 1 base, the J end lost 7 bases, and 10 bases lay between the germline ends.

The V gene is TRBV6-5, the J gene TRBJ1-1, with TRBD1 identical over 7 bases. Germline values: CDR1 MNHEY, CDR2 SVGAGI. CDR3 length: 14 amino acids. The junction had 8 bases not matched to a gene; V was cut back by 6 bases and J by 4 bases. The CDR3 spells CASRPGQLLTEAFF. The DNA of the CDR3 is TGTGCCAGCAGACCGGGACAGTTGCTCACTGAAGCTTTCTTT.

A single count supports this clone. This chain joins TRBV5-1 and TRBJ1-1; D ambiguous. The CDR3 consists of 13 residues. The germline CDR1 and CDR2 sequences are SGHRS and YFSETQ. V lost 6 bases, J lost 1 base, and 10 bases lay in between. The CDR3 region has the DNA TGCGCCAGCACCCTTCTAGAGAACACTGAAGCTTTCTTT. Protein: CASTLLENTEAFF.

The chain has TRBV5-5 and TRBJ1-2; D gene uncertain. The ends were cut back, 1 base at V and 5 bases at J, with 12 bases in the middle. This CDR3 comprises 14 residues. Germline values: CDR1 SGHKS, CDR2 YYEKEE (reference sequence). For the CDR3, the DNA is TGTGCCAGCAGCTTGACGGCCGCTAGGTATGGCTACACCTTC. It yields the protein CASSLTAARYGYTF.

J is TRBJ1-5 and V is TRBV6-1, with D hard to call. Germline V gene data show CDR1 as MNHNS and CDR2 as SASEGT. There are 14 residues in the CDR3. V lost 4 bases, J lost 1 base, and 8 bases lay in between. The CDR3 reads CASSGDGSNQPQHF. The CDR3 DNA is TGTGCCAGCAGTGGCGACGGGAGCAATCAGCCCCAGCATTTT.

The chain combines TRBV7-2 with TRBJ1-5; 8 bases line up with TRBD1. Per the germline V gene, CDR1 is SGHTA and CDR2 is FQGNSA. The CDR3 has 15 amino acids. V was pared by 5 bases and J by 7 bases, with 10 bases of the junction left unmatched. The CDR3 nucleotides are TGTGCCAGCAGCGCCTGGACAGGGCTGGGCCAGCCCCAGCATTTT. Translation: CASSAWTGLGQPQHF.